Detailed here is one T cell receptor (beta chain). These data are taken from a study of blood T cell repertoires in COVID-19. Study in general: Specimens from acute and convalescent COVID-19 originated in the United States, Italy and Spain. Sources were T cells, B-cell-depleted T cells, or PBMCs; the material itself was cDNA or gDNA.

Methods used by the authors: By means of reference gene primer amplification, nucleated cell counts were estimated. The table came from immunoSEQ multiplex PCR; TCRdb's copy has only in-frame clones and leaves some out. V and J calls and clone size follow that table, whereas D and trimming were derived from the DNA. This sample yields about 38,000 clones, of which nearly 90% are seen a single time; around 25% belongs to the top ten. Per the germline V gene, CDR1 is LNHDA and CDR2 is SQIVND (reference sequence). There are 17 residues in the CDR3. V dropped 1 base and J dropped 0 bases, with 12 bases sitting between them.

The gene calls are TRBV19 and TRBJ2-2; D is perhaps TRBD2 (6 bases). The TCR sequence derives from a man aged 60 to 75 with active or convalescent COVID-19. Input material: peripheral blood. This CDR3 is CASSIVAGGANTGELFF. As DNA, the CDR3 is TGTGCCAGTAGTATAGTAGCCGGGGGTGCGAACACCGGGGAGCTGTTTTTT.